This T cell receptor beta chain was profiled in a study of cytomegalovirus exposure and HLA in healthy donors. PCR primers comprised 60 Vbeta and 13 Jbeta primers. The repertoire was sequenced with immunoSEQ multiplex PCR; TCRdb's copy has only in-frame clones and lacks some. Of 100,000 to 150,000 clones in the sample, around three quarters were seen once. A word on this clone: Its antigen is still unknown.

This CDR3 is 15 amino acids long. The germline V gene encodes CDR1 SEHNR and CDR2 FQNEAQ (reference sequence). Trimming removed 5 bases from V and 3 bases from J, with 13 bases in between. Study conclusions and caveats: An analysis was carried out later, and it reportedly showed fewer N-insertions in an Asian-associated ancestry cluster than the roughly 670-donor mean. The listing of roughly 160 TCR beta chains classed them as cytomegalovirus-associated. A likely sequencing artifact accounted for one observed cluster of highly shared sequence variants.

This receptor was obtained from a woman aged 55-69 years in good health and CMV-seropositive. Sequenced material: PBMCs. The chain links TRBV7-9 to TRBJ1-4; TRBD1 is a possible D gene (5 bases). The CDR3 DNA follows: TGTGCCAGCAGCCTCAATCGGGGGTCTAATGAAAAACTGTTTTTT. Protein sequence: CASSLNRGSNEKLFF. The variable domain in full, with the rest retrieved from reference TRBV7-9 and TRBJ1-4, is DTGVSQNPRHKITKRGQNVTFRCDPISEHNRLYWYRQTLGQGPEFLTYFQNEAQLEKSRLLSDRFSAERPKGSFSTLEIQRTEQGDSAMYLCASSLNRGSNEKLFFGSGTQLSVL.